The 21 T cell receptor beta chains below were found in one sample sequenced in a study of T cells in Graves' hyperthyroidism and ophthalmopathy. Amplification of TCR beta CDR3 regions was performed using RNA transcripts as template. HTBI primers were used for first-round RT-PCR of the TCR CDR3. One entry per CDR3 protein results from TCRdb running MiXCR on the multiplex PCR reads. The table records a few hundred thousand distinct CDR3 sequences, just over 45% of them present only once. The sequenced sample was peripheral blood or thyroid tissue (not recorded which). Receptors originate from a woman aged 18-35 years with Graves' hyperthyroidism.

This clonotype came up many times. The V call is TRBV20-1, the J call TRBJ1-4; no clear D. Trimming removed 5 bases from V and 3 bases from J, with 10 bases in between. Germline V CDR1 and CDR2: DFQATT, SNEGSKA (reference sequence). CDR3 length: 13 residues. For the CDR3, the DNA is TGCAGTGCTCTGGTGGGTTCTAATGAAAAACTGTTTTTT. Translation: CSALVGSNEKLFF.

The chain has TRBV29-1 and TRBJ1-5, with 7 bases aligning to TRBD1. Germline CDR1 reads SQVTM; CDR2 reads ANQGSEA. CDR3 length: 12 amino acids. CDR3 loop: CSRQGKYQPQHF. CDR3 nucleotides: TGCAGTCGACAGGGAAAGTACCAGCCCCAGCATTTT. Full variable domain (rest looked up from reference TRBV29-1 and TRBJ1-5): SAVISQKPSRDICQRGTSLTIQCQVDSQVTMMFWYRQQPGQSLTLIATANQGSEATYESGFVIDKFPISRPNLTFSTLTVSNMSPEDSSIYLCSRQGKYQPQHFGDGTRLSIL.

In this sample, this clonotype turned up many times. The chain couples TRBV15 to TRBJ2-2; TRBD1 aligns across 12 bases. The germline V gene encodes CDR1 LNHNV and CDR2 YYDKDF (reference sequence). J lost 8 bases, V lost 0 bases, and 7 bases had no gene match. This CDR3 is built from 17 residues. CDR3 in amino acids: CATSRDRGTGGSGELFF. The CDR3 nucleotides read TGTGCCACCAGCAGAGATCGGGGGACAGGGGGCTCGGGGGAGCTGTTTTTT. The variable domain in full, with the rest retrieved from reference TRBV15 and TRBJ2-2, is DAMVIQNPRYQVTQFGKPVTLSCSQTLNHNVMYWYQQKSSQAPKLLFHYYDKDFNNEADTPDNFQSRRPNTSFCFLDIRSPGLGDTAMYLCATSRDRGTGGSGELFFGEGSRLTVL.

V usage is TRBV20-1 and J usage is TRBJ2-3; D might be TRBD2 (5 bases). Trimming took off 3 bases at V and 4 bases at J, with 14 bases between the two ends. Germline V gene data show CDR1 as DFQATT and CDR2 as SNEGSKA (reference sequence). The CDR3 is 14 amino acids. The CDR3 protein is CSASIDRGSDTQYF. As DNA, the CDR3 is TGCAGTGCTAGTATTGATCGAGGGTCAGATACGCAGTATTTT.

This clonotype was seen ten or more times. This chain links TRBV25-1 with TRBJ2-3; D gene uncertain. Germline V lookup: CDR1 MGHDK, CDR2 SYGVNS. Trimming took off 1 base at V and 4 bases at J, with 3 bases between the two ends. This CDR3 is built from 12 residues. In DNA form, the CDR3 reads TGTGCCAGCAGTGAATGGGCAGATACGCAGTATTTT. Amino acids: CASSEWADTQYF.

This clonotype was seen repeatedly, ten times or more. The V gene is TRBV7-3, the J gene TRBJ1-1, with D possibly matching TRBD1 (6 bases). The CDR3 runs 13 residues. Germline CDR1 is SGHTA and CDR2 is FQGTGA. The V end lost 6 bases, the J end lost 3 bases, and 11 bases lay between the germline ends. CDR3 coding DNA: TGTGCCAGCAGACGGACAGAACACACTGAAGCTTTCTTT. Its translation: CASRRTEHTEAFF.

The genes are TRBV2 and TRBJ2-7, with 10 bases identical to TRBD2. CDR3 length: 15 residues. V lost 5 bases, J lost 5 bases, and 9 bases stayed unmatched. Germline-derived CDR1 and CDR2 are SNHLY and FYNNEI. The CDR3 protein is CASSNLAGEPNEQYF. In nucleotides, the CDR3 is TGTGCCAGCAGTAATCTAGCGGGAGAGCCCAACGAGCAGTACTTC.

The chain employs TRBV7-8 and TRBJ2-7; a weak D match, TRBD1 (5 bases). The CDR3 runs 13 residues. Germline values: CDR1 SGHVS, CDR2 FQNEAQ. V was trimmed by 5 bases and J by 4 bases, leaving 12 bases between them. As DNA, the CDR3 is TGTGCCAGCAGCCCAACAGGCTGGTACGAGCAGTACTTC. Its translation is CASSPTGWYEQYF.

The V gene is TRBV6-5, the J gene TRBJ1-5; 9 nucleotides match TRBD1. The CDR3 is 15 amino acids. CDR1 is MNHEY, CDR2 SVGAGI, per germline. V gave up 6 bases and J gave up 3 bases; unmatched junction bases: 6. The CDR3 region is CASRARTGVNQPQHF. CDR3 DNA sequence: TGTGCCAGCAGAGCCAGGACAGGGGTCAATCAGCCCCAGCATTTT.

The chain recombines TRBV7-2 with TRBJ2-3; possibly TRBD2 for D (6 bases). Trimming removed 5 bases from V and 5 bases from J, with 20 bases in between. Germline loops: CDR1 SGHTA, CDR2 FQGNSA. The CDR3 is made up of 16 amino acids. DNA for the CDR3: TGTGCCAGCAGCCTAATGCCGCCTTCCGGGGGAGATACGCAGTATTTT. This gives the protein CASSLMPPSGGDTQYF.

Ten or more counts support this clonotype. V usage is TRBV27 and J usage is TRBJ1-2; 9 positions match TRBD1. Trimming took 6 bases from V and 4 from J; bases not matched to a gene: 6. Germline V gene data show CDR1 as MNHEY and CDR2 as SMNVEV (reference sequence). The CDR3 has 14 residues. CDR3 nucleotides: TGTGCCAGCAGACACAGGGGGCTCAGCTATGGCTACACCTTC. As protein: CASRHRGLSYGYTF.

This rearrangement joins TRBV20-1 to TRBJ2-2, with D possibly TRBD1 on 5 matching bases. CDR3 length equals 10 residues. Trimming left V 1 base short and J 17 bases short, with 11 bases between. Germline V lookup: CDR1 DFQATT, CDR2 SNEGSKA (reference sequence). The CDR3 bases are TGCAGTGCTAGAGCCCTGGACAACTTTTTT. Amino acids: CSARALDNFF.

The V call is TRBV9, the J call TRBJ2-6; 12 bases align to TRBD2. The J segment lost 3 bases and the V segment lost 4 bases, leaving 8 bases of the junction unmatched. The CDR3 consists of 18 residues. The germline CDR1 and CDR2 sequences are SGDLS and YYNGEE. CDR3 coding DNA: TGTGCCAGCAGCTTTCTGACTAGCGGGAGTGGTGGGGCCAACGTCCTGACTTTC. It yields the protein CASSFLTSGSGGANVLTF.

This clonotype occurred many times. V usage is TRBV7-3 and J usage is TRBJ2-2, with TRBD2 matching over 14 bases. Germline CDR1 SGHTA, CDR2 FQGTGA. The CDR3 length is 17 residues. Germline trimming cut 3 bases from V and 6 bases from J; bases unmatched to any gene: 6. CDR3 region: CASSLGLAGVVAGELFF. As DNA, the CDR3 is TGTGCCAGCAGCTTGGGACTAGCGGGAGTAGTAGCCGGGGAGCTGTTTTTT.

This clonotype was detected ten times or more. The chain carries TRBV2 and TRBJ1-3, with D possibly being TRBD1 (5 bases). Germline CDR1 and CDR2: SNHLY and FYNNEI. V was clipped by 11 bases and J by 0 bases, with 11 bases between them. CDR3 length: 13 residues. CDR3 nucleotides: TGTGCCGGGACCGACCTCTCTGGAAACACCATATATTTT. The encoded protein is CAGTDLSGNTIYF. Drawing the rest from reference TRBV2 and TRBJ1-3, the complete variable domain is EPEVTQTPSHQVTQMGQEVILRCVPISNHLYFYWYRQILGQKVEFLVSFYNNEISEKSEIFDDQFSVERPDGSNFTLKIRSTKLEDSAMYFCAGTDLSGNTIYFGEGSWLTVV.

This clonotype was detected many times. The rearrangement links TRBV6-5 to TRBJ2-6, with D perhaps assigned TRBD1 or TRBD2 (6 bases each). CDR1 and CDR2 from the germline V gene are MNHEY and SVGAGI. The CDR3 is 16 amino acids. The V and J ends lost 6 bases and 2 bases respectively, with 14 bases between them. CDR3 in DNA: TGTGCCAGCAGGTCGTCGGGGGCTACTGGGGCCAACGTCCTGACTTTC. Protein sequence: CASRSSGATGANVLTF.

This clonotype was detected only once. This chain links TRBV9 with TRBJ1-5; 8 bases agree with TRBD1. V was pared by 2 bases and J by 0 bases, with 4 bases of the junction left unmatched. Germline loops: CDR1 SGDLS, CDR2 YYNGEE. The CDR3 covers 16 residues. CDR3 DNA: TGTGCCAGCAGCGTCACAGGGGGGGTTAGCAATCAGCCCCAGCATTTT. It codes for CASSVTGGVSNQPQHF. Filled out from reference TRBV9 and TRBJ1-5, the complete variable domain reads DSGVTQTPKHLITATGQRVTLRCSPRSGDLSVYWYQQSLDQGLQFLIQYYNGEERAKGNILERFSAQQFPDLHSELNLSSLELGDSALYFCASSVTGGVSNQPQHFGDGTRLSIL.

This clonotype was detected only a few times. The chain joins TRBV6-1 to TRBJ1-2; D uncertain. V was shortened by 8 bases and J by 8 bases, with 12 bases between the two germline ends. The CDR3 extends over 11 amino acids. Germline assignment: CDR1 MNHNS and CDR2 SASEGT. The CDR3 nucleotides are TGTGCCAGCTTTCTCTCGGGGGGCTACACCTTC. Translation: CASFLSGGYTF.

In its sample, this clonotype was seen a few times. The chain couples TRBV6-5 to TRBJ2-7, with 14 bases matching TRBD2. Germline V gene data show CDR1 as MNHEY and CDR2 as SVGAGI. The junction had 8 bases not matched to a gene; V was cut back by 4 bases and J by 0 bases. This CDR3 has 18 residues. CDR3 protein: CASSSPGLAGVFSYEQYF. The CDR3 nucleotides read TGTGCCAGCAGTTCCCCGGGACTAGCGGGAGTGTTCTCCTACGAGCAGTACTTC.

A note on this clonotype: One junction end disagrees with the germline gene, perhaps due to a read error. This chain uses TRBV10-3 with TRBJ2-5, with TRBD2 matching 10 bases. The CDR3 sequence is 16 residues long. The germline V gene has CDR1 ENHRY and CDR2 SYGVKD. The CDR3 here is CASSYSGLAGERAQYF. Written as DNA, the CDR3 is TGTGCCAGCAGTTACTCGGGGCTAGCGGGAGAGAGGGCCCAGTACTTC.

Ten or more counts support this clonotype. This chain uses TRBV27 with TRBJ1-1; TRBD1 matches 7 bases. J was trimmed by 10 bases and V by 3 bases; bases with no gene match: 8. The germline V gene encodes CDR1 MNHEY and CDR2 SMNVEV (reference sequence). The CDR3 sequence is 13 residues long. The CDR3 loop reads CASSFRQGRGAFF. CDR3 DNA sequence: TGTGCCAGCAGTTTTCGACAGGGTCGGGGAGCTTTCTTT.